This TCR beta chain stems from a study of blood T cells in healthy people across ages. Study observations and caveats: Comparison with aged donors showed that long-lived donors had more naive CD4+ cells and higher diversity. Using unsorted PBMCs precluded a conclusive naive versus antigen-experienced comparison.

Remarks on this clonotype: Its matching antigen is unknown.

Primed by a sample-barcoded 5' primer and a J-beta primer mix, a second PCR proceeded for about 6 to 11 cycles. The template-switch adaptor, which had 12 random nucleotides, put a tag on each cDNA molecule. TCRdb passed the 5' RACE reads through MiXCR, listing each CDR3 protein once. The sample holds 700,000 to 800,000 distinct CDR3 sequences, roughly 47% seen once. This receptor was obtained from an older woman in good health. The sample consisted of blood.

The CDR3 coding sequence is TGTGCCACCAGCATGATTGGGGGGGGGATCCAACAAGAGACCCAGTACTTC. Translating gives CATSMIGGGIQQETQYF. The chain recombines TRBV15 with TRBJ2-5; 7 bases line up with TRBD2. CDR1 is LNHNV, CDR2 YYDKDF, per germline (reference sequence). With 4 bases clipped from V and 2 bases from J, the junction kept 13 bases outside the gene matches. The CDR3 has 17 amino acids. Together with reference TRBV15 and TRBJ2-5, the CDR3 gives the full variable domain: DAMVIQNPRYQVTQFGKPVTLSCSQTLNHNVMYWYQQKSSQAPKLLFHYYDKDFNNEADTPDNFQSRRPNTSFCFLDIRSPGLGDTAMYLCATSMIGGGIQQETQYFGPGTRLLVL.